This T cell receptor beta chain was observed in a study of Ad26.COV2.S vaccination and SARS-CoV-2 variants. Overall study: This donor came from the COV1001 trial of Ad26.COV2.S. General observations from the study: Following vaccination, spike-specific CD8+ and CD4+ T cell responses reportedly exhibited substantial breadth. Similar non-spike TCR breadth was seen in vaccine and placebo recipients.

Per the germline V gene, CDR1 is SGHRS and CDR2 is YFSETQ. V lost 2 bases and J 2 bases, leaving 11 bases between the germline ends. The CDR3 covers 14 residues. Treatment described: 19 received Ad26.COV2.S at low or high dose, single or two shots; several received placebo; per-sample allocation not given. Day 63 after the first vaccine or placebo injection was the time point for sampling. In the case of this clone: Its antigen is not identified.

The protocol was immunoSEQ multiplex PCR, while the TCRdb copy is restricted to in-frame clones and leaves out a portion. The sample lists hundreds of thousands of clones, about nine tenths seen once, with roughly 3.6% in the top ten. This chain uses TRBV5-1 with TRBJ2-7; unclear D gene. This sequence originates from a person between 18 and 65 years old who received the Ad26.COV2.S COVID-19 vaccine or a placebo. Sequencing was performed on peripheral blood, taken in a trial of Ad26.COV2.S vaccine versus placebo. The CDR3 DNA reads as TGCGCCAGCAGCTTAAGTGCCCTAACCTACGAGCAGTACTTC. Encoded protein: CASSLSALTYEQYF.